This note documents a single T cell receptor (beta chain) sequence. The antigen it binds to is not known. The input lacks base qualities; no much larger clone sits a single base away. TCRbeta CDR3 regions were amplified from genomic DNA using the immunoSEQ Assay, a bias-controlled multiplex PCR. The original pipeline was this. The number of nucleated cells in each sample was estimated from the amplification of reference gene primers within the assay. To quantify the absolute abundance of each unique TCRbeta CDR3 rearrangement, sequence reads were collapsed and filtered. Productive Simpson clonality was computed per sample as the square root of Simpson's diversity index over productive rearrangements. TCRdb holds this immuneACCESS table with in-frame rearrangements only. Some clones are missing; in checked studies, unresolved V genes explain under half, and the rest has no known cause. For V, J and clone size, that table is used; D and trimming come from the DNA. This sample has some 140,000 clones in its table, and around 80% of those were observed once. The biggest ten clones account for about an eighth of the sample.

This specimen comes from a study of blood T cell repertoires in COVID-19 (dated by TCRdb to the early 2020s). Study-wide context: Samples from collaborators originated in the United States, Italy and Spain and spanned both the acute and convalescent phases of COVID-19. The material from the prospective study consisted of cDNA or gDNA derived from T cells, B-cell-depleted T cells, or PBMCs. Deeply sampled blood TCRbeta repertoires from subjects exposed to, actively infected with, or recovered from COVID-19 were included in the dataset. A freely available public database, intended as a resource for researchers studying the immune response to SARS-CoV-2, is where the repertoires were released. The samples were drawn from the first 160 participants of the ongoing ImmuneRACE study and from 950 to 1,500 subjects provided by 6 global collaborators. Nearly every sample came with metadata listing a de-identified subject ID, COVID-19 status, age in years and sex. Where available, HLA class I and class II types were taken from metadata supplied by the sample provider and were not determined by assay-based typing. General findings and caveats noted by the study authors: How much clinical and demographic metadata was included differed by source and by participant, and the metadata was provided uncurated.

Collaborating institutions collected whole blood in K2EDTA tubes following their own protocols. For TCRbeta analysis, collaborators shipped samples in one of three forms: frozen whole blood, isolated PBMCs, or DNA extracted from either of those sample types. The receptor was isolated from a man of 80 years or more with acute or convalescent COVID-19. Source material: peripheral blood.

The CDR3 sequence is CASSRTGQNTEAFF. In nucleotides, the sequence is TGTGCCAGCAGTCGTACAGGTCAGAACACTGAAGCTTTCTTT. The V and J genes are TRBV27 and TRBJ1-1, with a weak D call of TRBD1 (5 bases match). The CDR3 numbers 14 residues from cysteine through phenylalanine. Just the 42-base CDR3 DNA is kept, in frame starting at base 1. Deletion took 5 bases off V and 1 base off J, with a span of 11 bases between the germline ends. As encoded in the germline V gene (reference sequence), CDR1 is MNHEY while CDR2 is SMNVEV.